The sequence of this T cell receptor (beta chain) was determined in a study of vaccination and CD4 T cells after COVID-19. Concerning this clonotype itself: No antigen is known for it.

This CDR3 has 14 residues. Germline-derived CDR1 and CDR2 are DFQATT and SNEGSKA (reference sequence). V lost 0 bases, J lost 0 bases, and 6 bases lay in between. As to treatment: roughly 10-day PBMC culture with coronavirus spike peptide pools or control peptides (ViraFEST assay). With the Oncomine TCR Beta short-read assay, DNA from cultured CD4+ T cells was sequenced. In TCRdb, the PCR reads were re-called with MiXCR into one record per CDR3 protein. The profile shows some 25,000 distinct CDR3 sequences, approximately 56% of them singletons. This clonotype originated in a human donor who had recovered from COVID-19. V is TRBV20-1 and J is TRBJ1-3; D ambiguous. The specimen was CD4+ T cells from blood, cultured in vitro. CDR3: CSARDPDSGNTIYF. The CDR3 nucleotides are TGCAGTGCTAGAGATCCTGACTCTGGAAACACCATATATTTT.